The T cell receptor beta chain under discussion was sequenced for a study of response to subunit inactivated influenza vaccine. Study-level points and caveats: After each seasonal influenza vaccination, few new T cells are recruited, the authors suggested.

As for this clonotype: Its target is unknown.

The CDR3 covers 14 residues. The V end lost 6 bases, the J end lost 1 base, and 15 bases lay between the germline ends. The V gene's germline CDR1 is DFQATT and CDR2 SNEGSKA (reference sequence). TCRdb ran MiXCR on the RT-PCR reads and lists one entry per CDR3 protein. This sample has approximately 680,000 distinct CDR3 sequences, with 15% to 18% found just once. The genes are TRBV20-1 and TRBJ2-5, with D possibly being TRBD1 (7 bases). The sequences come from PBMCs from blood, collected 11 to 12 days after vaccination. This clonotype was obtained from a man in his fifties or sixties who received an inactivated influenza vaccine. The CDR3 loop reads CSAGAGQRQETQYF. As DNA, the CDR3 is TGCAGTGCCGGTGCGGGACAGCGCCAAGAGACCCAGTACTTC.